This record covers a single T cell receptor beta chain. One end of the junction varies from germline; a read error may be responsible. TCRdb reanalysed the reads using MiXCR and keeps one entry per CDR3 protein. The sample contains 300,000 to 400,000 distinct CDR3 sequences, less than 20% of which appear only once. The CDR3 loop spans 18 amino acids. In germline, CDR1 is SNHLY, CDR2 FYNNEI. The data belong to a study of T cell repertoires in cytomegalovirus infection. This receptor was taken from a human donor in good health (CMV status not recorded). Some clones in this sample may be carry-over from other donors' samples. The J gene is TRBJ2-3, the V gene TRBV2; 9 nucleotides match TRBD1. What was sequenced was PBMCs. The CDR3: CAGSEAPGDRAGTDTQYF. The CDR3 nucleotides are TGTGCCGGCAGTGAAGCGCCAGGGGACAGGGCCGGCACAGATACGCAGTATTTT.